This TCR beta chain was recovered during a study of human T cells and chemical hapten exposure. Regarding the study as a whole: The number of TCRs over 1 in 1000 frequency stayed unchanged after DPC.

The time point was: patch test 2, 6 weeks after DPC sensitization. Indicated treatment: therapeutic diphenylcyclopropenone sensitization with weekly scalp DPC. The study used a library that attached unique molecular identifiers to individual cDNA molecules. TCRdb reanalysed the RACE reads using MiXCR and keeps one entry per CDR3 protein. The profile shows around 360,000 distinct CDR3 sequences, about 6% of them singletons. The table lists this clonotype with many counts. Its antigen is unknown. Germline V gene sequence: CDR1 SGHRS, CDR2 YFSETQ. V lost 6 bases and J lost 1, with 4 bases in between. The CDR3 extends over 11 amino acids.

Sequences were derived from whole blood, sampled in connection with sensitization to the hapten diphenylcyclopropenone (DPC). V is TRBV5-1 and J is TRBJ1-1; D call uncertain. The sequence came from a woman in her late teens or twenties with alopecia areata. Some clones in this sample may be carry-over from other donors' samples. The CDR3 bases are TGCGCCAGCATGGCGAACACTGAAGCTTTCTTT. It translates to CASMANTEAFF.